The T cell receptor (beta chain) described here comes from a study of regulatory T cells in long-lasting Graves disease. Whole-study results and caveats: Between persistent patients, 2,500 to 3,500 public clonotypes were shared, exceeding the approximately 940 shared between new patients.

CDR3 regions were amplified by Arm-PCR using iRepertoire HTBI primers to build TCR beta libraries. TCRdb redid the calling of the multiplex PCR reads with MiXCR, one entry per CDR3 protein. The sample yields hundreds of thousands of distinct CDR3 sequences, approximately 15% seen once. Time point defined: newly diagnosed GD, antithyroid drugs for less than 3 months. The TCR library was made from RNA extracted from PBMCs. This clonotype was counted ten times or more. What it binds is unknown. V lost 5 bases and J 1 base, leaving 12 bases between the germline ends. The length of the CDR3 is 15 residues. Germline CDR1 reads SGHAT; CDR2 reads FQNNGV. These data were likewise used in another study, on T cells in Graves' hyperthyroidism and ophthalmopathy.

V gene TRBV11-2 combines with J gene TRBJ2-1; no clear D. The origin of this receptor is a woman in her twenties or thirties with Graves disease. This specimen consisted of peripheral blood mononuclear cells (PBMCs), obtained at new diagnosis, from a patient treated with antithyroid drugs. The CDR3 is CASSIEFRSYNEQFF. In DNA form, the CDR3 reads TGTGCCAGCAGCATTGAGTTTAGGTCCTACAATGAGCAGTTCTTC.